This T cell receptor (beta chain) was found in a study of blood T cell repertoires in COVID-19. During active infection, Seattle patients enrolled and were then monitored through disease. In the authors' methods: Scientists estimated how many nucleated cells there were by amplifying reference gene primers. The repertoire was sequenced with immunoSEQ multiplex PCR; TCRdb's copy has only in-frame clones and lacks some. V, J and clone size were drawn from that table, and D and trimming were deduced from the DNA. The table shows some 200,000 clones, with around nine tenths occurring only once. This TCR came from a woman in her 70s with COVID-19, enrolled during active disease. The sequenced sample consisted of peripheral blood.

CDR3 in amino acids: CASSLGLAGTETQYF. CDR3 sequence (DNA): TGTGCCAGCAGCTTAGGACTAGCGGGAACTGAGACCCAGTACTTC. This chain links TRBV7-3 with TRBJ2-5; TRBD2 agrees at 12 bases. Germline V lookup: CDR1 SGHTA, CDR2 FQGTGA. This CDR3 spans 15 amino acids. The junction had 3 bases not matched to a gene; V was cut back by 2 bases and J by 5 bases.